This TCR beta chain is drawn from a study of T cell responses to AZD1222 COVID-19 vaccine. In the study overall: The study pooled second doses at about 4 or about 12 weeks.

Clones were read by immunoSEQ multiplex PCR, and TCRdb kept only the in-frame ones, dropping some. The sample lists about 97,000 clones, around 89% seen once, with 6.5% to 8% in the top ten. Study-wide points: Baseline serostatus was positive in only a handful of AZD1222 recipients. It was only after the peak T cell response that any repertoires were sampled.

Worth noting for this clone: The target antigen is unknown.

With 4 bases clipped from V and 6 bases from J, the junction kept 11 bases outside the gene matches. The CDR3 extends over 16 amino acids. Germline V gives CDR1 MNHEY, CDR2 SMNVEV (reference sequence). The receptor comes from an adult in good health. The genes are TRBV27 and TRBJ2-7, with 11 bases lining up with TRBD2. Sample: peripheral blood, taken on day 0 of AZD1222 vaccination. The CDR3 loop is CASSSPLAGGLLEQYF. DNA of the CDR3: TGTGCCAGCAGTTCCCCCCTAGCGGGAGGTCTCCTCGAGCAGTACTTC.